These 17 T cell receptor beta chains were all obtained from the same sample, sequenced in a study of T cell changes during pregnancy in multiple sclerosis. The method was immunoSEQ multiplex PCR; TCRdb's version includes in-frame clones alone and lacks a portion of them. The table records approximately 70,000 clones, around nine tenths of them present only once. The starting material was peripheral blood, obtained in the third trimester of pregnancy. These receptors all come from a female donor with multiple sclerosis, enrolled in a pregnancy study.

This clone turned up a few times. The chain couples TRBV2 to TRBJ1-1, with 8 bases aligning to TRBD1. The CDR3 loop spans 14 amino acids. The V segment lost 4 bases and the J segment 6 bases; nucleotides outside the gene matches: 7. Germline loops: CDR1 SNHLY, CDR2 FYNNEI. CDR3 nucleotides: TGTGCCAGCAGTGCACAGGGGGGTTTGGCTGAAGCTTTCTTT. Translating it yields CASSAQGGLAEAFF.

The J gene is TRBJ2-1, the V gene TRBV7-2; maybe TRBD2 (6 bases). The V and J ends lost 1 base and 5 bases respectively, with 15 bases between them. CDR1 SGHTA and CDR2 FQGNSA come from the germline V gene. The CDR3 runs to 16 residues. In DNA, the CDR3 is TGTGCCAGCAGCTTAGAGCGGGTCAGGATCCACAATGAGCAGTTCTTC. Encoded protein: CASSLERVRIHNEQFF. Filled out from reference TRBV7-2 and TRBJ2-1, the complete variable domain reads GAGVSQSPSNKVTEKGKDVELRCDPISGHTALYWYRQSLGQGLEFLIYFQGNSAPDKSGLPSDRFSAERTGGSVSTLTIQRTQQEDSAVYLCASSLERVRIHNEQFFGPGTRLTVL.

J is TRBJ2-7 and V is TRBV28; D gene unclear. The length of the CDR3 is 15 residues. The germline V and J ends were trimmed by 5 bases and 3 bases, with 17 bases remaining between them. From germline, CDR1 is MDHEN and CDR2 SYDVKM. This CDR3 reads CASSLQPSLGYEQYF. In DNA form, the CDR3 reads TGTGCCAGCAGTCTACAGCCCTCCTTGGGCTACGAGCAGTACTTC.

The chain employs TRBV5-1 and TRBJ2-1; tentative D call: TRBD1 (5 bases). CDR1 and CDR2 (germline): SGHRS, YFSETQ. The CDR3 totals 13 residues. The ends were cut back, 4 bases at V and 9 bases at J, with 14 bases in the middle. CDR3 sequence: CASSAQGFGEQFF. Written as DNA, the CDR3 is TGCGCCAGCAGCGCCCAGGGTTTTGGTGAGCAGTTCTTC.

The CDR3 sequence: CASSQQSRTVDSPLHF. CDR3 nucleotides: TGTGCCAGCTCACAACAATCCAGGACAGTAGATTCACCCCTCCACTTT. The chain recombines TRBV18 with TRBJ1-6, with TRBD1 as a possible D gene (6 bases). Germline V gives CDR1 KGHSH, CDR2 LQKENI. CDR3 length: 16 residues. V gave up 4 bases and J gave up 8 bases, with 18 bases separating them. The variable domain in full, with the rest retrieved from reference TRBV18 and TRBJ1-6, is NAGVMQNPRHLVRRRGQEARLRCSPMKGHSHVYWYRQLPEEGLKFMVYLQKENIIDESGMPKERFSAEFPKEGPSILRIQQVVRGDSAAYFCASSQQSRTVDSPLHFGNGTRLTVT.

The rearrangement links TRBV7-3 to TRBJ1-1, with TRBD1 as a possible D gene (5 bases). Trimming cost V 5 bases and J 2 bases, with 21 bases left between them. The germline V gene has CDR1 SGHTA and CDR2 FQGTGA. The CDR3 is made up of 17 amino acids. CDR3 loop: CASSPPRGIQKNTEAFF. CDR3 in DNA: TGTGCCAGCAGCCCACCCCGGGGGATACAAAAAAACACTGAAGCTTTCTTT.

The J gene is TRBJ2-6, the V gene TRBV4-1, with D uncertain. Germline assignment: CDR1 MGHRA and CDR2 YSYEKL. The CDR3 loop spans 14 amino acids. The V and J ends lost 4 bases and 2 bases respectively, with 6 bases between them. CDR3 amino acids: CASSPKTGANVLTF. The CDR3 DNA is TGCGCCAGCAGCCCAAAAACTGGGGCCAACGTCCTGACTTTC.

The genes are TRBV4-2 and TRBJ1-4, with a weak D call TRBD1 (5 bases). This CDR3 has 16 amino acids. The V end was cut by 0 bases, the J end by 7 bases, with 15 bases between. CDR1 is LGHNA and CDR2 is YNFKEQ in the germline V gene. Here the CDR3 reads CASSQDGQGSSEKLFF. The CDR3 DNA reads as TGTGCCAGCAGCCAAGATGGGCAGGGTAGTAGTGAAAAACTGTTTTTT.

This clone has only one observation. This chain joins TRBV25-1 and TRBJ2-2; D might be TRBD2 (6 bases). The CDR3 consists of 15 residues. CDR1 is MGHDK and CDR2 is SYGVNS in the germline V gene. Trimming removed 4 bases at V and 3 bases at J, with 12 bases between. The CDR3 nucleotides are TGTGCCAGCAGTGGAGGGACTGCTTACACCGGGGAGCTGTTTTTT. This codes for CASSGGTAYTGELFF. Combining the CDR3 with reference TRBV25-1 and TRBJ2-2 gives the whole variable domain EADIYQTPRYLVIGTGKKITLECSQTMGHDKMYWYQQDPGMELHLIHYSYGVNSTEKGDLSSESTVSRIRTEHFPLTLESARPSHTSQYLCASSGGTAYTGELFFGEGSRLTVL.

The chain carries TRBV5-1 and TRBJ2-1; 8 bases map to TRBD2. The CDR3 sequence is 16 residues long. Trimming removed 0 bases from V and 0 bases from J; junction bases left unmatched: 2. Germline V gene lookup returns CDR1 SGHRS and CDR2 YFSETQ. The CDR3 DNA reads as TGCGCCAGCAGCTTGGCGGGACTAGGCTCCTACAATGAGCAGTTCTTC. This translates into CASSLAGLGSYNEQFF.

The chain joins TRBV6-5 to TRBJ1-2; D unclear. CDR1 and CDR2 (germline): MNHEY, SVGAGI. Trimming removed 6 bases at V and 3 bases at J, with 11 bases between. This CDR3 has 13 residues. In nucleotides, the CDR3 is TGTGCCAGCAGGGAGCGACTCGACTATGGCTACACCTTC. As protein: CASRERLDYGYTF.

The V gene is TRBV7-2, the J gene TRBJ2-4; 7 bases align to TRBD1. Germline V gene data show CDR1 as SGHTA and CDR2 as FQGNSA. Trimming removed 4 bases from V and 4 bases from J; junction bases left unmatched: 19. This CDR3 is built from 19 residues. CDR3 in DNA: TGTGCCAGCAGCTCTTACCAAACCTCCGACAGGGCCTCTAAAAACATTCAGTACTTC. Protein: CASSSYQTSDRASKNIQYF. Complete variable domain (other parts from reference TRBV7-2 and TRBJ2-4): GAGVSQSPSNKVTEKGKDVELRCDPISGHTALYWYRQSLGQGLEFLIYFQGNSAPDKSGLPSDRFSAERTGGSVSTLTIQRTQQEDSAVYLCASSSYQTSDRASKNIQYFGAGTRLSVL.

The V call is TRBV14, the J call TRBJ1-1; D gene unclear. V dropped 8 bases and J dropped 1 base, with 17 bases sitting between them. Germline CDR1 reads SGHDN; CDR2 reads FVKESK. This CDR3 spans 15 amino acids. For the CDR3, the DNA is TGTGCCAGCCTCCGCTATGGGCAGGAGAACACTGAAGCTTTCTTT. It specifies CASLRYGQENTEAFF.

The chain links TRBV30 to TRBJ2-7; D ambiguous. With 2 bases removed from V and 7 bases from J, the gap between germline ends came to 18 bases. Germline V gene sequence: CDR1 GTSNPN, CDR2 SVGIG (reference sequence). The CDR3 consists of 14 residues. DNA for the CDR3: TGTGCCTGGAGTCGGGTCAGCTCCGCAGAGGAGCAGTACTTC. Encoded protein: CAWSRVSSAEEQYF.

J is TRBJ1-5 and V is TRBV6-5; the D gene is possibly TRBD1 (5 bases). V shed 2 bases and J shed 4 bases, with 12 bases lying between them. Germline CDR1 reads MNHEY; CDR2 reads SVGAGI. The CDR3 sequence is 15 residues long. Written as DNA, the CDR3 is TGTGCCAGCAGTTACGGGGCCGAGACAAATCAGCCCCAGCATTTT. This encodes CASSYGAETNQPQHF.

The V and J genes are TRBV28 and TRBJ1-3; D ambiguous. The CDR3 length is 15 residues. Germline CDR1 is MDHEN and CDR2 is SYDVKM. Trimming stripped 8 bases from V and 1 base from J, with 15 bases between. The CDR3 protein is CASGLSRQSGNTIYF. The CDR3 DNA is TGTGCCAGCGGCCTGTCGAGGCAGTCTGGAAACACCATATATTTT.

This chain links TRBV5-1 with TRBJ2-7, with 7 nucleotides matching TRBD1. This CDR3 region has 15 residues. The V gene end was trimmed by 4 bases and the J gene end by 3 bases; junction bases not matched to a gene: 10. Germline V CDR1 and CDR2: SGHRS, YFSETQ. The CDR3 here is CASSVFRQGDYEQYF. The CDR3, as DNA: TGCGCCAGCAGCGTCTTTCGGCAGGGGGACTACGAGCAGTACTTC.